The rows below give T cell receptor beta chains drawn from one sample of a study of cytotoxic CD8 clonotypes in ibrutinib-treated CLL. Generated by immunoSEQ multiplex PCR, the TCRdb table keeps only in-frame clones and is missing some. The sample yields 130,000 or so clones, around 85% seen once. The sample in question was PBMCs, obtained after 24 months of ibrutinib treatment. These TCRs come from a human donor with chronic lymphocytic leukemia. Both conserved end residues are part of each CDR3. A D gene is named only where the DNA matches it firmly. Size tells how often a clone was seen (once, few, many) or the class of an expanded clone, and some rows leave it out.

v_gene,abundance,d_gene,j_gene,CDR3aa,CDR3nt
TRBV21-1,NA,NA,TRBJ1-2,CASSPQPGPGDGYTF,TGTGCCAGCAGCCCCCAGCCAGGGCCTGGGGATGGCTACACCTTC
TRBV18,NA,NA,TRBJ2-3,CASSPPTDTQYF,TGTGCCAGCTCACCACCTACAGATACGCAGTATTTT
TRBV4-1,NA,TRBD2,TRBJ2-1,CASSQIAGGRVNEQFF,TGCGCCAGCAGCCAAATAGCGGGGGGGCGAGTGAATGAGCAGTTCTTC
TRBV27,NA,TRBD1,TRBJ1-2,CASSPQTGPYGYTF,TGTGCCAGCAGCCCCCAGACAGGGCCCTATGGCTACACCTTC
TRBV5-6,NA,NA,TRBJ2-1,CASSIDPLLGDEQFF,TGTGCCAGCAGCATTGATCCGCTATTGGGCGATGAGCAGTTCTTC
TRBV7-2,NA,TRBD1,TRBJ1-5,CASSFGGRGQPQHF,TGTGCCAGCTCCTTCGGGGGCAGGGGGCAGCCCCAGCATTTT
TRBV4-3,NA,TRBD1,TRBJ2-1,CASSQGRSGQGSYNEQFF,TGCGCCAGCAGCCAAGGGCGAAGTGGACAGGGCTCCTACAATGAGCAGTTCTTC
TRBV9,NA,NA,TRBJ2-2,CASSVETGRTTGELFF,TGTGCCAGCAGCGTAGAAACAGGGAGGACCACCGGGGAGCTGTTTTTT
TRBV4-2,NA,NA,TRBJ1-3,CASSQEAAPGNTIYF,TGTGCCAGCAGCCAAGAGGCTGCTCCTGGAAACACCATATATTTT
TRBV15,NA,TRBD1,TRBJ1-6,CATSPDRGIYNSPLHF,TGTGCCACCAGTCCCGACAGGGGAATTTATAATTCACCCCTCCACTTT
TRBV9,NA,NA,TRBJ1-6,CASSVGTNNSPLHF,TGTGCCAGCAGCGTAGGGACAAATAATTCACCCCTCCACTTT
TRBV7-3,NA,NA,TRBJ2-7,CASSLRFGEQYF,TGTGCCAGCAGCTTAAGGTTCGGCGAGCAGTACTTC
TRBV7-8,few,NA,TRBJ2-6,CASSYRGFSPSGANVLTF,TGTGCCAGCAGCTATAGGGGTTTTTCGCCTTCTGGGGCCAACGTCCTGACTTTC
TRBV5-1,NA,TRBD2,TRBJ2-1,CASSSGTRTITGSYNEQFF,TGCGCCAGCAGCTCCGGGACTAGGACGATAACAGGCTCCTACAATGAGCAGTTCTTC
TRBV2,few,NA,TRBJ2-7,CASSGQDYEQYF,TGTGCCAGCAGTGGCCAGGACTACGAGCAGTACTTC
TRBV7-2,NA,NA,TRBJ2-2,CASSWGRVANTGELFF,TGTGCCAGCAGCTGGGGCAGGGTGGCGAACACCGGGGAGCTGTTTTTT
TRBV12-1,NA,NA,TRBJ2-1,CASSPRLASGEQFF,TGTGCCAGCAGCCCCCGGCTAGCGTCGGGGGAGCAGTTCTTC
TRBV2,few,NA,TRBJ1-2,CASRGGKDGYTF,TGTGCCAGCCGAGGGGGGAAAGATGGCTACACCTTC
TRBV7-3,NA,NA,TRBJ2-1,CASSLSQGTYNEQFF,TGTGCCAGCAGCTTATCTCAGGGAACCTACAATGAGCAGTTCTTC
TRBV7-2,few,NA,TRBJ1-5,CASSLRGVNQPQHF,TGTGCCAGCAGCTTAAGGGGGGTCAATCAGCCCCAGCATTTT
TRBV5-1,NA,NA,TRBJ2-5,CASSTRGARIQETQYF,TGCGCCAGCAGCACACGCGGGGCTAGAATCCAAGAGACCCAGTACTTC
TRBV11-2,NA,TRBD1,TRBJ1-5,CASSTGVDQPQHF,TGTGCCAGCAGCACAGGGGTTGATCAGCCCCAGCATTTT
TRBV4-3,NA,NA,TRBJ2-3,CASSPPGRGGTQYF,TGCGCCAGCAGCCCACCTGGCAGGGGTGGTACGCAGTATTTT
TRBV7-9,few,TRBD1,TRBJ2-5,CASSLGGQDSETQYF,TGTGCCAGCAGCTTAGGGGGACAGGATTCAGAGACCCAGTACTTC
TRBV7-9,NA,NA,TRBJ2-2,CASSPGLGTGELFF,TGTGCCAGCAGCCCAGGGCTTGGAACCGGGGAGCTGTTTTTT
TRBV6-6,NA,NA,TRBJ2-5,CASSQSQETQYF,TGTGCCAGCAGTCAGAGTCAAGAGACCCAGTACTTC
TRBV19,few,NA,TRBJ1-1,CASREGRLLNTEAFF,TGTGCCAGTCGAGAAGGACGGCTACTGAACACTGAAGCTTTCTTT
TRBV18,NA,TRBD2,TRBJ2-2,CASSPPQRGNTGELFF,TGTGCCAGCTCACCACCGCAGCGGGGGAACACCGGGGAGCTGTTTTTT
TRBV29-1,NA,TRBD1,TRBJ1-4,CSVGTGVTNEKLFF,TGCAGCGTTGGAACAGGGGTAACTAATGAAAAACTGTTTTTT
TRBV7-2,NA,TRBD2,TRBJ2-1,CASSFAGGSYNEQFF,TGTGCCAGCAGCTTCGCGGGAGGGTCTTACAATGAGCAGTTCTTC
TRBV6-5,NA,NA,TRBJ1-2,CASSLGAGAVGYTF,TGTGCCAGCAGCCTGGGGGCAGGGGCGGTGGGCTACACCTTC
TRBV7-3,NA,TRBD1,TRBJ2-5,CASSLLPTGAILPETQYF,TGTGCCAGCAGCCTCCTCCCGACAGGGGCGATCCTTCCAGAGACCCAGTACTTC
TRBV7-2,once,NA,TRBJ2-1,CATLKEAGDNEQFF,TGTGCCACTTTGAAAGAAGCAGGGGACAATGAGCAGTTCTTC
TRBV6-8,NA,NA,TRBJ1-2,CASSYSHTGLYGYTF,TGTGCCAGCAGTTACTCGCACACAGGGCTCTATGGCTACACCTTC
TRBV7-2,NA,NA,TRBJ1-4,CASSLGSGAGEKLFF,TGTGCCAGCAGCTTAGGATCCGGGGCAGGGGAAAAACTGTTTTTT
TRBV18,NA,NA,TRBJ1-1,CASSPQGPQHSNTEAFF,TGTGCCAGCTCACCACAGGGACCCCAACACTCGAACACTGAAGCTTTCTTT
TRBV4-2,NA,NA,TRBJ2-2,CASSQDTKAGELFF,TGTGCCAGCAGCCAAGATACGAAAGCCGGGGAGCTGTTTTTT
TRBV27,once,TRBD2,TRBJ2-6,CATRGARSGANVLTF,TGTGCCACGCGGGGGGCGCGTTCCGGGGCCAACGTCCTGACTTTC
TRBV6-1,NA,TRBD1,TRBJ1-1,CASSDINRGNTEAFF,TGTGCCAGCAGCGACATCAACAGGGGGAACACTGAAGCTTTCTTT
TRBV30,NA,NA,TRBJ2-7,CAWDRPGSSSYEQYF,TGTGCCTGGGACCGTCCCGGGAGCAGCTCCTACGAGCAGTACTTC
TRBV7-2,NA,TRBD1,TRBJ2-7,CASSLGQGGYEQYF,TGTGCCAGCAGCTTAGGACAGGGTGGCTACGAGCAGTACTTC
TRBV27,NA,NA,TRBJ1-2,CASSTGVSGYTF,TGTGCCAGCAGTACCGGGGTTTCGGGCTACACCTTC
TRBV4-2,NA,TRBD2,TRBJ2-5,CASSPASGRSQETQYF,TGTGCCAGTTCCCCGGCTAGCGGGAGAAGCCAAGAGACCCAGTACTTC
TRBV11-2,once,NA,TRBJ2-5,CASSLDLGSQETQYF,TGTGCCAGCAGCTTAGATCTGGGCAGTCAAGAGACCCAGTACTTC
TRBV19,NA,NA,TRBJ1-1,CASRGTVEAFF,TGTGCCAGTAGGGGGACGGTTGAAGCTTTCTTT
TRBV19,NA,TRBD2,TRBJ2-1,CASTQRGGRTNEQFF,TGTGCCAGTACCCAAAGGGGCGGGAGGACCAATGAGCAGTTCTTC
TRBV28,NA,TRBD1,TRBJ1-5,CASSATTGGNGQPQHF,TGTGCCAGCAGTGCAACCACAGGGGGCAACGGTCAGCCCCAGCATTTT
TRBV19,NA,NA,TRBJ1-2,CASSPGTRLGYTF,TGTGCCAGTAGTCCGGGGACTAGGCTTGGCTACACCTTC
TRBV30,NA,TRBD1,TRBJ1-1,CAWSARTGGSTEAFF,TGTGCCTGGAGTGCCAGGACAGGGGGTTCCACTGAAGCTTTCTTT
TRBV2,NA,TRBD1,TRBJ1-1,CASSEEGGGATAFF,TGTGCCAGCAGTGAAGAAGGAGGGGGCGCTACAGCTTTCTTT
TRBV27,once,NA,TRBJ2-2,CASSLTGTGELFF,TGTGCCAGCAGTCTAACGGGGACCGGGGAGCTGTTTTTT